This TCR beta chain was identified during a study of cytomegalovirus exposure and HLA in healthy donors. Method: immunoSEQ multiplex PCR; TCRdb's copy keeps in-frame clones and lacks some. The data contain 70,000 or so clones, 91% of them seen just once; the ten biggest clones take up around 3.2%. This CDR3 has 15 amino acids. The germline V gene encodes CDR1 SNHLY and CDR2 FYNNEI. The germline V and J ends were trimmed by 6 bases and 0 bases, with 12 bases remaining between them. Study-wide results and caveats: In vitro assays verified that a few CMV-associated chains recognized CMV antigens specifically. First-cohort TCR clusters were later found to tend to co-occur in the 90 to 150 validation repertoires. The study designated 150 or so TCR beta chains cytomegalovirus-associated.

Separate from the approximately 670-subject first cohort was the roughly 130-subject validation cohort, to which the donors belonged. A remark on this clone: The antigen remains unidentified.

The specimen sequenced was PBMCs. The source of this sequence is a man between 18 and 29 years old in good health and CMV-seronegative. The V gene is TRBV2, the J gene TRBJ2-4; D possibly corresponds to TRBD2 (5 bases). CDR3 nucleotide sequence: TGTGCCAGCAGGATAGCGAACCTAGCCAAAAACATTCAGTACTTC. As protein: CASRIANLAKNIQYF.